A single sample is the source of the 31 T cell receptor beta chains below, sequenced in a study of T cells after yellow fever vaccination. A single record per CDR3 protein comes from TCRdb applying MiXCR to the 5' RACE reads. There are about 340,000 distinct CDR3 sequences in the sample; around 3.9% occur only once, and more than 20% lies in the top ten. The sample here was PBMCs, taken 5 days after the yellow fever booster vaccination. The source of these receptors is a man between 18 and 29 years old who received the YFV17D yellow fever vaccine.

Only a few counts were recorded for this clonotype. V gene TRBV12-3 or TRBV12-4 combines with J gene TRBJ2-1, with D perhaps matching TRBD1 (5 bases). The CDR3 is made up of 15 amino acids. V lost 5 bases and J lost 0, with 11 bases in between. The CDR3 is CASSIRAGSYNEQFF. The CDR3, as DNA: TGTGCCAGCAGTATCAGGGCCGGCTCCTACAATGAGCAGTTCTTC.

This clonotype appeared once. The junction differs from germline at one of its ends, possibly a read error. The V and J genes are TRBV5-1 and TRBJ2-2; 8 positions agree with TRBD1. This CDR3 contains 16 residues. CDR1 and CDR2 (germline): SGHRS, YFSETQ. The CDR3 spells CACRRGQVANTGELFF. Written as DNA, the CDR3 is TGCGCCTGCAGGAGGGGACAGGTCGCGAACACCGGGGAGCTGTTTTTT.

The chain combines TRBV29-1 with TRBJ2-7, with unresolved D. Trimming removed 6 bases from V and 5 bases from J, with 14 bases in between. Germline-derived CDR1 and CDR2 are SQVTM and ANQGSEA. There are 12 residues in the CDR3. The DNA of the CDR3 is TGCAGCGTACCTCGTGCGGCCCACGAGCAGTACGTC. Amino acids: CSVPRAAHEQYV.

This clonotype was observed at least ten times. This sequence joins TRBV6-5 and TRBJ2-3; D is undetermined. V was clipped by 2 bases and J by 0 bases, with 9 bases between them. The germline CDR1 and CDR2 sequences are MNHEY and SVGAGI. The CDR3 is 15 residues long. The CDR3 DNA sequence: TGTGCCAGCAGTTACCTCGGGTCCAGCACAGATACGCAGTATTTT. Amino acid sequence: CASSYLGSSTDTQYF.

In this sample, this clonotype turned up a few times. The chain uses TRBV9 and TRBJ1-4; D is perhaps TRBD1 (5 bases). V was trimmed by 3 bases and J by 4 bases, leaving 13 bases between them. The CDR3 consists of 15 residues. Looked up from germline, CDR1 is SGDLS and CDR2 is YYNGEE. CDR3 loop: CASSAGTGRNEKLFF. CDR3 in DNA: TGTGCCAGCAGCGCAGGTACAGGTCGTAATGAAAAACTGTTTTTT.

This clonotype was counted between two and nine times. This chain uses TRBV7-9 with TRBJ2-2; D perhaps matches TRBD1 (6 bases). Germline V CDR1 and CDR2: SEHNR, FQNEAQ (reference sequence). This CDR3 has 18 residues. Trimming removed 3 bases at V and 6 bases at J, with 23 bases between. The CDR3 region has the DNA TGTGCCAGCAGCTTTCGCGTCAACCAGGACAGTGGGTCCGGGGAGCTGTTTTTT. It codes for CASSFRVNQDSGSGELFF.

This clonotype was picked up a small number of times. The V and J genes are TRBV5-1 and TRBJ2-5, with 7 bases fitting TRBD2. The CDR3 contains 15 residues. Germline V gene data show CDR1 as SGHRS and CDR2 as YFSETQ. Trimming removed 6 bases from V and 4 bases from J; junction bases left unmatched: 12. CDR3 protein: CASTPNGGTGETQYF. Written as DNA, the CDR3 is TGCGCCAGCACCCCAAACGGGGGGACCGGAGAGACCCAGTACTTC.

V is TRBV9 and J is TRBJ2-3; a possible D gene is TRBD2 (7 bases). Germline V gives CDR1 SGDLS, CDR2 YYNGEE. The CDR3 is 16 residues long. V was shortened by 4 bases and J by 4 bases, with 19 bases between the two germline ends. Here the CDR3 DNA reads TGTGCCAGCAGCTCAACCGTGGGGGGGGGGCCAGATACGCAGTATTTT. It is translated as CASSSTVGGGPDTQYF.

At least ten counts were recorded for this clonotype. This chain uses TRBV5-1 with TRBJ1-6; D is unresolved. CDR3 length: 14 amino acids. Trimming took 0 bases from V and 9 from J, leaving 10 bases between them. CDR1 is SGHRS and CDR2 is YFSETQ in the germline V gene. This CDR3 reads CASSLGTPPSPLHF. The CDR3 DNA is TGCGCCAGCAGCTTGGGGACCCCACCTTCACCCCTCCACTTT.

The chain couples TRBV10-3 to TRBJ2-3; no definite D call. This CDR3 region has 13 residues. Trimming left V 3 bases short and J 2 bases short, with 6 bases between. From germline, CDR1 is ENHRY and CDR2 SYGVKD. The CDR3 DNA reads TGTGCCATCAGTGACAGGAACACAGATACGCAGTATTTT. It is translated as CAISDRNTDTQYF.

This rearrangement joins TRBV7-2 to TRBJ2-3, with TRBD2 matching over 13 bases. Looked up from germline, CDR1 is SGHTA and CDR2 is FQGNSA. This CDR3 is 16 amino acids long. Trimming cost V 5 bases and J 0 bases; bases outside gene matches: 2. CDR3 region: CASSTGLAGSTDTQYF. DNA for the CDR3: TGTGCCAGCAGCACGGGACTAGCGGGGAGCACAGATACGCAGTATTTT.

This clonotype showed up many times. This chain links TRBV5-1 with TRBJ2-5; a possible D gene is TRBD2 (5 bases). CDR3 length: 13 amino acids. Trimming removed 7 bases at V and 4 bases at J, with 14 bases between. Germline V CDR1 and CDR2: SGHRS, YFSETQ. In DNA form, the CDR3 reads TGCGCCAGCCGCCCATCGGACTCAGAGACCCAGTACTTC. As protein: CASRPSDSETQYF. The full variable domain, its missing parts supplied by reference TRBV5-1 and TRBJ2-5, is KAGVTQTPRYLIKTRGQQVTLSCSPISGHRSVSWYQQTPGQGLQFLFEYFSETQRNKGNFPGRFSGRQFSNSRSEMNVSTLELGDSALYLCASRPSDSETQYFGPGTRLLVL.

This clonotype was recorded a few times. The genes are TRBV20-1 and TRBJ2-5; possible D gene TRBD2, 6 bases. There are 13 residues in the CDR3. Germline CDR1 DFQATT, CDR2 SNEGSKA (reference sequence). Trimming removed 6 bases at V and 3 bases at J, with 14 bases between. This chain's CDR3 is CSAMPGVEETQYF. For the CDR3, the DNA is TGCAGTGCAATGCCGGGGGTGGAAGAGACCCAGTACTTC.

This clonotype was seen ten or more times. This chain links TRBV7-9 with TRBJ1-1; D gene ambiguous. The V and J ends lost 6 bases and 2 bases respectively, with 7 bases between them. Germline V gene lookup returns CDR1 SEHNR and CDR2 FQNEAQ (reference sequence). This CDR3 has 12 residues. The CDR3 reads CASSPTNTEAFF. The CDR3 bases are TGTGCCAGCAGTCCAACAAACACTGAAGCTTTCTTT.

This clonotype was counted ten times or more. This chain uses TRBV20-1 with TRBJ2-5; 11 bases are a match to TRBD2. The V and J ends lost 2 bases and 2 bases, in that order; junction bases with no gene match: 10. CDR1 is DFQATT and CDR2 is SNEGSKA in the germline V gene (reference sequence). The CDR3 totals 17 residues. For the CDR3, the DNA is TGCAGTGCTAGAAAGGGACTAGCGGATGGGGATCAAGAGACCCAGTACTTC. Protein product: CSARKGLADGDQETQYF.

The chain uses TRBV11-1 and TRBJ2-7; D assignment may be TRBD1 or TRBD2 (6 bases each). The CDR3 consists of 14 residues. Trimming removed 6 bases from V and 5 bases from J, with 17 bases in between. Germline lookup yields CDR1 SGHAT and CDR2 FQDESV (reference sequence). The CDR3 region is CASSSPGATDEQYF. Here the CDR3 DNA reads TGTGCCAGCAGTTCCCCGGGGGCGACGGACGAGCAGTACTTC. Variable domain in full (rest from reference TRBV11-1 and TRBJ2-7): EAEVAQSPRYKITEKSQAVAFWCDPISGHATLYWYRQILGQGPELLVQFQDESVVDDSQLPKDRFSAERLKGVDSTLKIQPAELGDSAMYLCASSSPGATDEQYFGPGTRLTVT.

This clonotype was seen more than once but under ten times. This sequence joins TRBV7-2 and TRBJ1-1, with D unclear. This CDR3 is 13 amino acids long. V was trimmed by 5 bases and J by 6 bases, leaving 13 bases between them. The germline gives CDR1 SGHTA, CDR2 FQGNSA. The CDR3 is CASSPWTNSEAFF. CDR3 nucleotides: TGTGCCAGCAGCCCTTGGACCAACTCTGAAGCTTTCTTT.

The genes are TRBV4-3 and TRBJ2-1, with 12 bases identical to TRBD2. V shed 3 bases and J 4 bases; nucleotides not matched to a gene: 4. The CDR3 extends over 16 amino acids. Per germline, CDR1 LGHNA and CDR2 YSLEER. As DNA, the CDR3 is TGCGCCAGCAGCCATGAACTAGCGGGGGGATACAATGAGCAGTTCTTC. Amino acids: CASSHELAGGYNEQFF.

This clonotype showed up many times. The chain employs TRBV4-3 and TRBJ2-5, with D possibly matching TRBD1 (5 bases). The CDR3 covers 15 residues. V lost 0 bases and J lost 4, with 12 bases in between. In germline, CDR1 is LGHNA, CDR2 YSLEER. CDR3 DNA sequence: TGCGCCAGCAGCCAAGAGCGGCAGGGCAGAGAGACCCAGTACTTC. Translating it yields CASSQERQGRETQYF.

V is TRBV4-1 and J is TRBJ1-2; D unresolved. CDR3 length: 16 amino acids. V gave up 0 bases and J gave up 0 bases, with 11 bases separating them. Germline values: CDR1 MGHRA, CDR2 YSYEKL. The CDR3: CASSQDPWASNYGYTF. The DNA of the CDR3 is TGCGCCAGCAGCCAAGATCCCTGGGCTTCTAACTATGGCTACACCTTC.

In this sample, this clonotype turned up a few times. The chain links TRBV7-8 to TRBJ1-5, with D possibly TRBD1 on 6 matching bases. V was shortened by 2 bases and J by 5 bases, with 13 bases between the two germline ends. This CDR3 is built from 15 residues. The V gene's germline CDR1 is SGHVS and CDR2 FQNEAQ. The CDR3 DNA reads as TGTGCCAGCAGCTTATTTAGGGGGGGGGATCAGCCCCAGCATTTT. As protein: CASSLFRGGDQPQHF.

This clonotype was detected only a few times. CDR3 sequence: CASSQPLARNYGYTF. CDR3 sequence (DNA): TGTGCCAGCAGCCAGCCGCTCGCCAGGAACTATGGCTACACCTTC. V gene TRBV5-5 combines with J gene TRBJ1-2; no clear D. The CDR3 runs 15 residues. Germline-derived CDR1 and CDR2 are SGHKS and YYEKEE (reference sequence). V lost 4 bases to trimming and J lost 2 bases, with 15 bases between them.

This clonotype occurred many times. The chain is built from TRBV27 and TRBJ2-1; TRBD2 agrees at 7 bases. Germline lookup yields CDR1 MNHEY and CDR2 SMNVEV (reference sequence). The CDR3 length is 18 residues. V shed 0 bases, J shed 4 bases, and the junction held 12 bases outside the gene matches. CDR3: CASSLSVPSGYLYNEQFF. As DNA, the CDR3 is TGTGCCAGCAGTTTATCGGTGCCTAGCGGATATCTATACAATGAGCAGTTCTTC.

A few counts support this clonotype. The rearrangement links TRBV20-1 to TRBJ1-1, with D maybe TRBD1 (6 bases). The CDR3 sequence is 14 residues long. With 5 bases removed from V and 1 base from J, the gap between germline ends came to 14 bases. In germline, CDR1 is DFQATT, CDR2 SNEGSKA (reference sequence). The CDR3 DNA reads as TGCAGTGCTGCCCCGGGACACTCGAACACTGAAGCTTTCTTT. Its protein is CSAAPGHSNTEAFF.

This clonotype was observed a handful of times. This CDR3 reads CAISSAGTGETDTQYF. For the CDR3, the DNA is TGTGCCATCAGTAGTGCCGGGACAGGGGAGACAGATACGCAGTATTTT. J is TRBJ2-3 and V is TRBV10-3, with 10 bases lining up with TRBD1. Germline V CDR1 and CDR2: ENHRY, SYGVKD. The CDR3 covers 16 residues. V trimming: 5 bases; J trimming: 3 bases; junction bases outside the gene matches: 8.

This clonotype was observed at least ten times. The chain couples TRBV7-2 to TRBJ1-5; D unclear. The CDR3 has 16 residues. From germline, CDR1 is SGHTA and CDR2 FQGNSA. V was trimmed by 1 base and J by 3 bases, leaving 13 bases between them. The CDR3 protein is CASSLGAAFNNQPQHF. CDR3 sequence (DNA): TGTGCCAGCAGCTTAGGGGCAGCTTTTAACAATCAGCCCCAGCATTTT.

In its sample, this clonotype was seen many times. The chain recombines TRBV5-1 with TRBJ2-7, with a weak D call TRBD2 (7 bases). Germline lookup yields CDR1 SGHRS and CDR2 YFSETQ. The CDR3 covers 14 residues. V lost 5 bases and J lost 6, with 18 bases in between. CDR3: CASSWGGAQSEQYV. CDR3 DNA: TGCGCCAGCAGTTGGGGGGGGGCCCAAAGCGAGCAGTACGTC.

This clonotype was observed a few times. The V and J genes are TRBV10-3 and TRBJ2-5; D is possibly TRBD1 (5 bases). Germline V gives CDR1 ENHRY, CDR2 SYGVKD. This CDR3 comprises 14 residues. Trimming shortened V by 0 bases and J by 5 bases, and 10 bases separated the two germline ends. The CDR3 DNA sequence: TGTGCCATCAGTGAGTCTGGACATCGGGAGACCCAGTACTTC. It translates to CAISESGHRETQYF.

The chain joins TRBV5-1 to TRBJ1-1, with a tentative D call TRBD1 (5 bases). V was shortened by 4 bases and J by 1 base, with 8 bases between the two germline ends. Germline assignment: CDR1 SGHRS and CDR2 YFSETQ. There are 13 residues in the CDR3. Here the CDR3 DNA reads TGCGCCAGCAGCGATACAGGGAACACTGAAGCTTTCTTT. Its translation: CASSDTGNTEAFF.

This clonotype was detected a few times. This chain joins TRBV9 and TRBJ1-6; no clear D gene. CDR1 and CDR2 from the germline V gene are SGDLS and YYNGEE. The CDR3 has 13 amino acids. V was trimmed by 0 bases and J by 6 bases, leaving 4 bases between them. CDR3 DNA sequence: TGTGCCAGCAGCGTAGATCTTAATTCACCCCTCCACTTT. Protein sequence: CASSVDLNSPLHF.

This clonotype occurred many times. The chain links TRBV5-1 to TRBJ1-2; 10 bases are a match to TRBD1. The V gene's germline CDR1 is SGHRS and CDR2 YFSETQ. The CDR3 runs to 17 residues. V trimming: 2 bases; J trimming: 0 bases; junction bases outside the gene matches: 7. In DNA form, the CDR3 reads TGCGCCAGCAGCTTAAATCCTGACAGGGGGCCTAACTATGGCTACACCTTC. This translates into CASSLNPDRGPNYGYTF.